This is a list of T cell receptor beta chains from one sample in a study of T cell repertoires in cytomegalovirus infection. TCRdb reanalysed the reads using MiXCR and keeps one entry per CDR3 protein. The sample records hundreds of thousands of distinct CDR3 sequences, approximately 24% being singletons. The material sequenced was CD8+ T cells from PBMCs. The receptors stem from a human donor in good health (CMV status not recorded). Some clones in this sample may be carry-over from other donors' samples. CDR3s leave out the opening cysteine and the closing phenylalanine or tryptophan.

v_call,cdr3_aa
TRBV29-1,SVVALSTEAF
TRBV11-2,ASSLMPLAGSYNEQF
TRBV7-6,ASSFLAGDPDTQY
TRBV20-1,SARDRHWGSYNEQF
TRBV27,ASSFGVTQY
TRBV27,ASSPLAGEDNEQF
TRBV29-1,SVPHSYGYT
TRBV5-5,ASTLLSRDRDTQY
TRBV12-3/TRBV12-4,ASSLGMGQPEQY
TRBV6-4,ASSAAVGTANEKLF
TRBV20-1,SARGATGELF
TRBV6-1,ATSWNGGGNTGELF
TRBV7-6,ASTDLSYEQY
TRBV23-1,ASSQSGRGNQPQH
TRBV7-9,ASSFPGGAYVGYT
TRBV12-3/TRBV12-4,ASSDTGTVFYEQF
TRBV6-6,ASSYSGGGSNQPQH
TRBV20-1,SARDYSGSNQPQH
TRBV29-1,SVAGTGDDEQF
TRBV29-1,SVGRPNTGELF
TRBV7-2,ASSGTGVQETQY
TRBV7-9,ASSLGSREETQY
TRBV6-2/TRBV6-3,ASSFVLGLQETQY
TRBV28,ASTIRGANYGYT
TRBV7-9,ASSLAVPVGNYGYT
TRBV20-1,SASGGGSRDTEAF
TRBV28,ASSLGTGGEQPQH
TRBV10-3,ATGGTGMNTGELF
TRBV6-5,ASSYSGRGPF
TRBV7-8,ASSNSGTQNGNEQF
TRBV28,ASSLFGDRETQY
TRBV4-1,ASSPRTDNYGYT
TRBV7-2,ASSLEVLQETQY
TRBV20-1,SASTSGVQETQY
TRBV13,ASRPRGSLGETQY
TRBV7-2,ASSSTDGTYEQY
TRBV7-8,ASTWRTDTQY
TRBV12-3/TRBV12-4,ASSLRVWGYGYT
TRBV6-2/TRBV6-3,ASRYTSGAYNEQF
TRBV7-8,ASSWAGQGTDSQY
TRBV7-6,ASSYRWDEQF
TRBV28,ASTPGRSNNEQF
TRBV7-9,ASSLSSEAF
TRBV19,ASSIAYTRRLNQPQH
TRBV20-1,SASYSYGYT
TRBV7-9,ASRDRGDDAF
TRBV14,ASSQERNPTDTQY
TRBV6-1,ASSERVSTSTDTQY
TRBV7-9,ASSLPRANSPLH
TRBV7-6,ASSLYQGLSYNEQF
TRBV7-6,ASSRGQGNIHNQPQH
TRBV27,ASSPTSRGGRVYNEQF
TRBV5-1,ASSTGQGLLDEQF
TRBV5-5,ASSRQMNTEAF
TRBV7-6,ASSLKSGLAGGLGTDTQY
TRBV28,ASSFWRASYNEQF
TRBV7-6,ASSPRTSGGNEQF
TRBV6-5,ASSYSAGTGSSGANVLT
TRBV7-6,ASSSRSSGANVLT